The 15 T cell receptor beta chains in this list originate from one sample, sequenced in a study of blood T cell repertoires in COVID-19. The method was immunoSEQ multiplex PCR; TCRdb's version includes in-frame clones alone and lacks a portion of them. Seen here are approximately 140,000 clones, about 83% observed once, and the top ten hold about 1.6%. The sequencing input was peripheral blood. The origin of the receptors is a human donor in a cohort sampled during active COVID-19.

The gene calls are TRBV5-1 and TRBJ1-2, with D possibly matching TRBD1 (5 bases). Germline CDR1 is SGHRS and CDR2 is YFSETQ. The CDR3 consists of 13 residues. Trimming took 5 bases from V and 2 from J, leaving 10 bases between them. The CDR3 DNA is TGCGCCAGCAGAGTAGGGGTCAACTATGGCTACACCTTC. It translates to CASRVGVNYGYTF.

V usage is TRBV19 and J usage is TRBJ2-6; D is perhaps TRBD2 (5 bases). The germline V and J ends were trimmed by 1 base and 4 bases, with 8 bases remaining between them. The CDR3 contains 15 residues. CDR1 and CDR2 (germline): LNHDA, SQIVND (reference sequence). The CDR3 protein is CASSIGGPGANVLTF. CDR3 in DNA: TGTGCCAGTAGTATAGGCGGGCCCGGGGCCAACGTCCTGACTTTC.

This clone was recorded once. This chain uses TRBV28 with TRBJ1-4; D is possibly TRBD1 (5 bases). V lost 7 bases, J lost 6 bases, and 12 bases lay in between. From germline, CDR1 is MDHEN and CDR2 SYDVKM. This CDR3 is built from 13 residues. The CDR3, as DNA: TGTGCCAGCAACTCCGGGACTCATGAAAAACTGTTTTTT. Protein sequence: CASNSGTHEKLFF.

The chain carries TRBV2 and TRBJ1-6, with D tentatively TRBD1 (6 bases). Germline V gene data show CDR1 as SNHLY and CDR2 as FYNNEI. V was trimmed by 6 bases and J by 10 bases, leaving 19 bases between them. The CDR3 is made up of 15 amino acids. CDR3: CASRVQGGAQSPLHF. CDR3 nucleotide sequence: TGTGCCAGCAGGGTACAGGGTGGGGCGCAATCACCCCTCCACTTT. The full variable domain, rest sourced from reference TRBV2 and TRBJ1-6, is EPEVTQTPSHQVTQMGQEVILRCVPISNHLYFYWYRQILGQKVEFLVSFYNNEISEKSEIFDDQFSVERPDGSNFTLKIRSTKLEDSAMYFCASRVQGGAQSPLHFGNGTRLTVT.

The chain carries TRBV7-2 and TRBJ2-3, with 12 bases fitting TRBD2. The CDR3 contains 13 residues. The ends lost 7 bases at V and 9 bases at J; junction bases unmatched: 5. The germline gives CDR1 SGHTA, CDR2 FQGNSA. The CDR3 loop reads CASKSSGRDTQYF. The CDR3 DNA reads TGTGCCAGCAAGTCTAGCGGGAGGGACACGCAGTATTTT.

The J gene is TRBJ1-5, the V gene TRBV28; D call uncertain. This CDR3 is 12 amino acids long. The V end lost 6 bases, the J end lost 4 bases, and 7 bases lay between the germline ends. Germline CDR1 and CDR2: MDHEN and SYDVKM. This chain's CDR3 is CASSTVNQPQHF. The DNA of the CDR3 is TGTGCCAGCAGCACAGTTAATCAGCCCCAGCATTTT.

This clone was observed a few times. The rearrangement uses TRBV7-3 and TRBJ2-7, with 9 bases matching TRBD1. Germline-derived CDR1 and CDR2 are SGHTA and FQGTGA. V gave up 5 bases and J gave up 6 bases; unmatched junction bases: 14. This CDR3 has 16 residues. CDR3 in amino acids: CASSPGGTGFLPEQYF. For the CDR3, the DNA is TGTGCCAGCAGCCCGGGTGGGACAGGGTTTTTACCCGAGCAGTACTTC.

The V and J genes are TRBV3-1 (or the pseudogene TRBV3-2) and TRBJ1-1; D is uncertain. Germline CDR1 LGHDT, CDR2 YNNKEL (reference sequence). CDR3 length: 16 residues. Trimming removed 0 bases from V and 4 bases from J, with 15 bases in between. CDR3 in DNA: TGTGCCAGCAGCCAAGATGATGGTTGGAGGGTCACTGAAGCTTTCTTT. It translates to CASSQDDGWRVTEAFF.

This chain uses TRBV19 with TRBJ1-1, with D maybe TRBD1 (5 bases). CDR3 size: 13 residues. Germline V gene data show CDR1 as LNHDA and CDR2 as SQIVND (reference sequence). V lost 7 bases and J 8 bases, leaving 17 bases between the germline ends. In nucleotides, the CDR3 is TGTGCCAGTACCCCAGGGCCGCAGGGAGAAGCTTTCTTT. It yields the protein CASTPGPQGEAFF.

The CDR3 here is CASSTFSGDGYTF. The DNA for the CDR3 is TGTGCCAGCAGTACCTTTTCAGGGGACGGCTACACCTTC. The chain combines TRBV6-6 with TRBJ1-2; a possible D gene is TRBD1 (6 bases). Trimming left V 5 bases short and J 8 bases short, with 15 bases between. The CDR3 extends over 13 amino acids. Germline assignment: CDR1 MNHNY and CDR2 SVGAGI (reference sequence).

The chain employs TRBV5-1 and TRBJ1-1; 9 bases match TRBD1. V shed 4 bases and J 4 bases; nucleotides not matched to a gene: 5. The CDR3 is 14 residues long. The germline CDR1 and CDR2 sequences are SGHRS and YFSETQ. This CDR3 is CASSGQTGGTEAFF. CDR3 DNA: TGCGCCAGCAGCGGACAGACAGGGGGCACTGAAGCTTTCTTT.

In regard to this clone: Other nucleotide sequences from this sample produce the same CDR3. This chain uses TRBV24-1 with TRBJ1-5; 9 nucleotides match TRBD1. The CDR3 consists of 16 residues. Germline V gene lookup returns CDR1 KGHDR and CDR2 SFDVKD. V shed 3 bases, J shed 1 base, and the junction held 3 bases outside the gene matches. The CDR3 sequence: CATSDPGQGSNQPQHF. CDR3 DNA: TGTGCCACCAGTGATCCGGGACAGGGAAGCAATCAGCCCCAGCATTTT.

The chain has TRBV6-6 and TRBJ2-5; no reliable D call. The CDR3 has 12 amino acids. Per germline, CDR1 MNHNY and CDR2 SVGAGI (reference sequence). The V gene lost 4 bases and the J gene lost 5 bases, with 8 bases spanning the gap. CDR3 sequence reads: CASSSIGETQYF. The DNA of the CDR3 is TGTGCCAGCAGTTCGATCGGTGAGACCCAGTACTTC.

The chain carries TRBV11-2 and TRBJ2-7; D is undetermined. Trimming stripped 11 bases from V and 7 bases from J, with 15 bases between. The germline CDR1 and CDR2 sequences are SGHAT and FQNNGV. CDR3 size: 11 residues. The CDR3: CALGTAFEQYF. In nucleotides, the CDR3 is TGTGCCCTAGGAACCGCCTTTGAGCAGTACTTC.

V gene TRBV6-5 combines with J gene TRBJ2-5; possibly TRBD2 for D (5 bases). V lost 6 bases and J 4 bases, leaving 18 bases between the germline ends. Germline-derived CDR1 and CDR2 are MNHEY and SVGAGI. This CDR3 is built from 15 residues. The chain's CDR3 is CASSRTGNNRETQYF. CDR3 bases: TGTGCCAGCAGCCGAACGGGGAATAACCGAGAGACCCAGTACTTC.